The source of this T cell receptor beta chain is a study of early T cells in non-severe SARS-CoV-2 infection. Trimming removed 6 bases from V and 6 bases from J; junction bases left unmatched: 8. The CDR3 length is 14 residues. CDR1 SGHAT and CDR2 FQNNGV come from the germline V gene. One entry per CDR3 protein results from TCRdb running MiXCR on the 5' RACE reads. The sample contains around 77,000 distinct CDR3 sequences, over 9% of which appear only once. The chain carries TRBV11-2 and TRBJ2-7, with TRBD2 identical over 10 bases. The clonotype originates from an adult who was a healthcare worker with PCR-confirmed SARS-CoV-2 infection or an uninfected control (not recorded which). Sequencing was performed on whole blood, taken at baseline. CDR3: CASRPSGGALEQYF. The CDR3 coding sequence is TGTGCCAGCAGACCGAGCGGGGGGGCTCTCGAGCAGTACTTC.